These 29 T cell receptor beta chains share one sample of origin, sequenced in a study of T-cell reconstitution after alpha-beta-depleted transplantation in children. During its preparation, the TCRbeta library received unique molecular identifiers. One entry per CDR3 protein results from TCRdb running MiXCR on the PCR reads. Of more than 450,000 distinct CDR3 sequences detected, around 18% appear once; the ten largest clones hold 2.5% to 4%. The sequenced sample was PBMCs from the stem cell graft donor, obtained from the stem cell graft. These TCRs come from a human donor who donated a stem cell graft to a child with acute lymphoblastic leukemia.

This clonotype appeared a few times. V and J are TRBV18 and TRBJ1-5; 9 bases match TRBD1. Germline V gene sequence: CDR1 KGHSH, CDR2 LQKENI. The J segment lost 5 bases and the V segment lost 6 bases, leaving 2 bases of the junction unmatched. The CDR3 loop spans 13 amino acids. The DNA for the CDR3 is TGTGCCAGCTCGTGGACAGGGGATCAGCCCCAGCATTTT. Its translation: CASSWTGDQPQHF.

The rearrangement uses TRBV7-9 and TRBJ2-2; the D gene could be TRBD1 or TRBD2 (5 bases each). Germline CDR1 and CDR2: SEHNR and FQNEAQ (reference sequence). The CDR3 length is 15 residues. V gave up 0 bases and J gave up 4 bases, with 9 bases separating them. The CDR3 coding sequence is TGTGCCAGCAGCTTAGCGGGACCCGCCACCGGGGAGCTGTTTTTT. It is translated as CASSLAGPATGELFF.

This sequence joins TRBV12-5 and TRBJ2-1; D is unclear. Germline V CDR1 and CDR2: LGHNT, FRNRAP. With 3 bases removed from V and 5 bases from J, the gap between germline ends came to 11 bases. CDR3 length: 14 amino acids. CDR3 residues: CASGFYTVNNEQFF. The CDR3 DNA sequence: TGTGCTAGTGGTTTTTATACAGTTAACAATGAGCAGTTCTTC.

This clonotype was observed a few times. The J gene is TRBJ1-5, the V gene TRBV5-6, with D possibly matching TRBD1 (5 bases). CDR3 length: 12 residues. The germline V and J ends were trimmed by 2 bases and 9 bases, with 9 bases remaining between them. Germline V CDR1 and CDR2: SGHDT, YYEEEE. CDR3 DNA sequence: TGTGCCAGCAGCTTTCCGAGGGGGCCCCAGCATTTT. Its protein product is CASSFPRGPQHF.

The chain couples TRBV7-9 to TRBJ2-7; 7 positions agree with TRBD1. Germline assignment: CDR1 SEHNR and CDR2 FQNEAQ (reference sequence). The CDR3 totals 17 residues. Trimming removed 0 bases from V and 0 bases from J; junction bases left unmatched: 8. The CDR3 region has the DNA TGTGCCAGCAGCTTAGCCCGATCCCGGGACAGCTCCTACGAGCAGTACTTC. Protein sequence: CASSLARSRDSSYEQYF.

The genes are TRBV4-1 and TRBJ1-1, with D unclear. Trimming removed 0 bases at V and 0 bases at J, with 11 bases between. The CDR3 spans 16 residues. Germline lookup yields CDR1 MGHRA and CDR2 YSYEKL. CDR3 in amino acids: CASSQDWYTLNTEAFF. The CDR3 bases are TGCGCCAGCAGCCAAGATTGGTACACACTGAACACTGAAGCTTTCTTT.

The chain employs TRBV5-6 and TRBJ2-1; the match to TRBD2 covers 8 bases. The ends lost 0 bases at V and 7 bases at J; junction bases unmatched: 9. Germline V gene sequence: CDR1 SGHDT, CDR2 YYEEEE. This CDR3 has 16 residues. CDR3 bases: TGTGCCAGCAGCTTGGGGACTAGCAGGAGTACGAATGAGCAGTTCTTC. As protein: CASSLGTSRSTNEQFF.

Ten or more counts support this clonotype. The chain uses TRBV5-1 and TRBJ1-2; no definite D call. This CDR3 is built from 12 residues. Between the trimmed V and J ends, which lost 3 bases and 4 bases, there was a span of 7 bases. Germline CDR1 SGHRS, CDR2 YFSETQ. The CDR3 loop reads CASSSYGYGYTF. CDR3 DNA: TGCGCCAGCAGCTCGTATGGCTATGGCTACACCTTC.

The chain combines TRBV20-1 with TRBJ2-4, with D possibly TRBD1 on 5 matching bases. Germline-derived CDR1 and CDR2 are DFQATT and SNEGSKA (reference sequence). V was cut by 0 bases and J by 0 bases, with 21 bases left in between. This CDR3 is built from 19 residues. In DNA form, the CDR3 reads TGCAGTGCTAGAGACGAGCTGAAATTGGGGCGGCTAGCCAAAAACATTCAGTACTTC. Encoded protein: CSARDELKLGRLAKNIQYF.

The V call is TRBV27, the J call TRBJ1-4; 7 bases map to TRBD1. The CDR3 is made up of 14 amino acids. Per germline, CDR1 MNHEY and CDR2 SMNVEV (reference sequence). J lost 3 bases, V lost 6 bases, and 4 bases had no gene match. The CDR3 reads CASSPTGSNEKLFF. The DNA of the CDR3 is TGTGCCAGCAGCCCGACAGGGTCTAATGAAAAACTGTTTTTT.

The chain employs TRBV24-1 and TRBJ1-5; a possible D gene is TRBD1 (6 bases). The J call is uncertain, as TRBJ2-3 better fits the DNA end. Germline V gives CDR1 KGHDR, CDR2 SFDVKD. The CDR3 length is 12 residues. CDR3 in DNA: TGTGCCACCAGTGATTTTGGACAGCCCCAGTATTTT. Translated, it gives CATSDFGQPQYF.

The chain couples TRBV10-3 to TRBJ2-7; D possibly matches TRBD1 or TRBD2 (6 bases each). The CDR3 covers 15 residues. Trimming pared 4 bases from V and 7 bases from J, leaving 20 bases between. Germline V gene lookup returns CDR1 ENHRY and CDR2 SYGVKD. CDR3 nucleotide sequence: TGTGCCATCAGTGGGCCCCCTTTCGGGGGCGAAGAGCAGTACTTC. Protein sequence: CAISGPPFGGEEQYF.

The chain carries TRBV27 and TRBJ2-7, with D perhaps matching TRBD2 (7 bases). This CDR3 has 18 residues. The V end lost 3 bases, the J end lost 3 bases, and 24 bases lay between the germline ends. Germline CDR1 is MNHEY and CDR2 is SMNVEV (reference sequence). In nucleotides, the CDR3 is TGTGCCAGCAGTTTTGATTTTCCCATCCGGGGGGCGGGCTACGAGCAGTACTTC. Its translation: CASSFDFPIRGAGYEQYF.

The chain recombines TRBV12-3 or TRBV12-4 with TRBJ2-7; D perhaps matches TRBD2 (5 bases). This CDR3 is 14 amino acids long. The germline V and J ends were trimmed by 2 bases and 6 bases, with 14 bases remaining between them. The CDR3 bases are TGTGCCAGCAGTTTAAACGGGAACCCTCCCGAGCAGTACTTC. Translating gives CASSLNGNPPEQYF.

There are a few counts of this clonotype. The chain is built from TRBV5-1 and TRBJ2-1; 12 bases align to TRBD2. J was trimmed by 10 bases and V by 0 bases; bases with no gene match: 8. Germline V gene data show CDR1 as SGHRS and CDR2 as YFSETQ. The CDR3 spans 16 residues. CDR3 coding DNA: TGCGCCAGCAGCTTGGGACTAGCGGGAGCGTCGGAAGAGCAGTTCTTC. Protein product: CASSLGLAGASEEQFF.

This clonotype was seen a handful of times. This rearrangement joins TRBV10-3 to TRBJ2-3, with TRBD2 as a possible D gene (5 bases). The CDR3 totals 14 residues. The ends were cut back, 3 bases at V and 0 bases at J, with 7 bases in the middle. Germline lookup yields CDR1 ENHRY and CDR2 SYGVKD. The CDR3 loop reads CAISEAASTDTQYF. The CDR3 coding sequence is TGTGCCATCAGTGAAGCGGCTAGCACAGATACGCAGTATTTT.

This clonotype was picked up a small number of times. The chain has TRBV7-2 and TRBJ2-7, with D possibly being TRBD1 or TRBD2 (5 bases each). Germline CDR1 reads SGHTA; CDR2 reads FQGNSA. CDR3 length equals 14 residues. V lost 4 bases, J lost 4 bases, and 14 bases lay in between. DNA of the CDR3: TGTGCCAGCAGCTACTCGGGACCTGATTACGAGCAGTACTTC. Residues: CASSYSGPDYEQYF.

V usage is TRBV7-8 and J usage is TRBJ2-7; D possibly matches TRBD1 or TRBD2 (5 bases each). The length of the CDR3 is 13 residues. Between the trimmed V and J ends, which lost 3 bases and 3 bases, there was a span of 9 bases. Germline CDR1 reads SGHVS; CDR2 reads FQNEAQ. The CDR3 coding sequence is TGTGCCAGCAGCTTTGAGGGGAACTACGAGCAGTACTTC. Translated, it gives CASSFEGNYEQYF.

This clonotype has ten or more counts. The rearrangement joins TRBV29-1 to TRBJ2-2; D is unclear. Trimming stripped 1 base from V and 1 base from J, with 4 bases between. Germline values: CDR1 SQVTM, CDR2 ANQGSEA. The CDR3 has 13 residues. The CDR3: CSVEGGNTGELFF. For the CDR3, the DNA is TGCAGCGTTGAAGGCGGGAACACCGGGGAGCTGTTTTTT.

The chain combines TRBV6-5 with TRBJ2-1; 8 nucleotides align to TRBD2. Trimming removed 2 bases from V and 9 bases from J; junction bases left unmatched: 6. Germline CDR1 reads MNHEY; CDR2 reads SVGAGI. The CDR3 has 14 amino acids. The CDR3 nucleotides are TGTGCCAGCAGTTACATGGGACTAGGCCGTGAGCAGTTCTTC. Amino acids: CASSYMGLGREQFF.

In this sample, this clonotype turned up a few times. V and J are TRBV2 and TRBJ1-1; weak D call: TRBD1 (6 bases). Germline CDR1 and CDR2: SNHLY and FYNNEI. V was cut by 6 bases and J by 4 bases, with 9 bases left in between. The CDR3 totals 12 residues. CDR3 bases: TGTGCCAGCAGGCAGGGGTTCACTGAAGCTTTCTTT. This gives the protein CASRQGFTEAFF.

This clonotype was detected only a few times. The chain combines TRBV7-3 with TRBJ2-6, with 13 bases fitting TRBD2. Unmatched junction bases numbered 4, after V lost 5 bases and J lost 0 bases. CDR3 size: 18 residues. In germline, CDR1 is SGHTA, CDR2 FQGTGA. In nucleotides, the CDR3 is TGTGCCAGCAGCCTGGGACTAGCGGGAAGCTCTGGGGCCAACGTCCTGACTTTC. This codes for CASSLGLAGSSGANVLTF.

This clonotype has more than one count but fewer than ten. The V and J genes are TRBV27 and TRBJ1-1, with 10 nucleotides matching TRBD1. Trimming removed 7 bases from V and 2 bases from J; junction bases left unmatched: 10. The CDR3 runs 16 residues. CDR1 and CDR2 (germline): MNHEY, SMNVEV (reference sequence). CDR3 residues: CASKLRDRGINTEAFF. DNA of the CDR3: TGTGCCAGCAAGCTCCGGGACAGGGGCATAAACACTGAAGCTTTCTTT.

This sequence joins TRBV7-8 and TRBJ2-5; 8 positions match TRBD1. Germline CDR1 reads SGHVS; CDR2 reads FQNEAQ. V lost 3 bases, J lost 5 bases, and 5 bases stayed unmatched. This CDR3 has 14 residues. The CDR3 reads CASSFPGGRETQYF. DNA of the CDR3: TGTGCCAGCAGCTTTCCAGGGGGCAGGGAGACCCAGTACTTC.

A few counts support this clonotype. The chain carries TRBV24-1 and TRBJ2-1; 9 positions match TRBD2. CDR3 size: 12 residues. Trimming took 10 bases from V and 10 from J; bases not matched to a gene: 7. CDR1 is KGHDR, CDR2 SFDVKD, per germline. CDR3 loop: CATLAGVQEQFF. The CDR3 region has the DNA TGTGCCACGTTAGCGGGAGTACAGGAGCAGTTCTTC.

This clonotype was observed many times. The chain links TRBV29-1 to TRBJ2-2; 7 bases map to TRBD1. The CDR3 extends over 14 amino acids. Germline trimming cut 6 bases from V and 1 base from J; bases unmatched to any gene: 5. In germline, CDR1 is SQVTM, CDR2 ANQGSEA. CDR3 nucleotides: TGCAGCGTAGCCGGGACAGAGAACACCGGGGAGCTGTTTTTT. Amino acid sequence: CSVAGTENTGELFF.

This clonotype was picked up a small number of times. The J gene is TRBJ2-2, the V gene TRBV5-1; D is undetermined. This CDR3 has 13 amino acids. Germline CDR1 reads SGHRS; CDR2 reads YFSETQ. The ends were cut back, 5 bases at V and 5 bases at J, with 10 bases in the middle. The CDR3 DNA reads TGCGCCAGCAGAGACGGCGTGACCGGGGAGCTGTTTTTT. As protein: CASRDGVTGELFF.

This rearrangement joins TRBV6-5 to TRBJ2-2; weak D call: TRBD2 (6 bases). The germline V and J ends were trimmed by 0 bases and 1 base, with 18 bases remaining between them. The CDR3 covers 19 residues. Germline values: CDR1 MNHEY, CDR2 SVGAGI. The CDR3 loop reads CASSYSRGRIAVNTGELFF. The CDR3 DNA sequence: TGTGCCAGCAGTTACTCGAGGGGAAGGATAGCGGTGAACACCGGGGAGCTGTTTTTT.

J is TRBJ1-1 and V is TRBV7-6; D is possibly TRBD1 (6 bases). Between the trimmed V and J ends, which lost 5 bases and 0 bases, there was a span of 22 bases. In germline, CDR1 is SGHVS, CDR2 FNYEAQ. This CDR3 has 18 amino acids. Here the CDR3 DNA reads TGTGCCAGCAGCCTTTCCACGAGCAGGGCAGGGGTGAACACTGAAGCTTTCTTT. Translated: CASSLSTSRAGVNTEAFF. Based on the CDR3 plus reference TRBV7-6 and TRBJ1-1, the full variable domain is GAGVSQSPRYKVTKRGQDVALRCDPISGHVSLYWYRQALGQGPEFLTYFNYEAQQDKSGLPNDRFSAERPEGSISTLTIQRTEQRDSAMYRCASSLSTSRAGVNTEAFFGQGTRLTVV.